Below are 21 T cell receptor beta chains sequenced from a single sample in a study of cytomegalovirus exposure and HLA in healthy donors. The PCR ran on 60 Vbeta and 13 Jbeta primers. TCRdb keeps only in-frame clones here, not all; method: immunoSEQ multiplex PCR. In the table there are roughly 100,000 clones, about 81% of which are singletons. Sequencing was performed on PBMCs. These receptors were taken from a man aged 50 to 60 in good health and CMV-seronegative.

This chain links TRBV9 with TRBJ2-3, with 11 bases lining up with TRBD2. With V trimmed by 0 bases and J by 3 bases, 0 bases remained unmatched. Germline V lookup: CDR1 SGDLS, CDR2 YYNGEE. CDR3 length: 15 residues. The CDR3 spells CASSVGLAGTDTQYF. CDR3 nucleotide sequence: TGTGCCAGCAGCGTAGGACTAGCGGGGACAGATACGCAGTATTTT.

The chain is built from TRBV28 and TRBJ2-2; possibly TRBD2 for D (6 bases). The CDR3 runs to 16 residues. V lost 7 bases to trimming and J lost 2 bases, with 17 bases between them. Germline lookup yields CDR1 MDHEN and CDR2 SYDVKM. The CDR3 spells CASKRAGLVNTGELFF. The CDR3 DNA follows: TGTGCCAGCAAACGAGCGGGCTTAGTTAACACCGGGGAGCTGTTTTTT.

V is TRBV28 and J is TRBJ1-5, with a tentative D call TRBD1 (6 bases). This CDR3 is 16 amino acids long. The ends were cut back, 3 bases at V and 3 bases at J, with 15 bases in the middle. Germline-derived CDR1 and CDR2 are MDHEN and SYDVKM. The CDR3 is CASSFSLDRNNQPQHF. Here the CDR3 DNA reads TGTGCCAGCAGTTTTTCTCTCGACAGGAACAATCAGCCCCAGCATTTT.

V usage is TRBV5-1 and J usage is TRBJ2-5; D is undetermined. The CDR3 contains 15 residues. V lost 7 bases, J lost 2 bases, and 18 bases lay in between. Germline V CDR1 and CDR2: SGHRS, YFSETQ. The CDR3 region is CASREVGFVQETQYF. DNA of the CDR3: TGCGCCAGCCGTGAGGTGGGTTTCGTACAAGAGACCCAGTACTTC. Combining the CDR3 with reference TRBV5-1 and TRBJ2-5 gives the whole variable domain KAGVTQTPRYLIKTRGQQVTLSCSPISGHRSVSWYQQTPGQGLQFLFEYFSETQRNKGNFPGRFSGRQFSNSRSEMNVSTLELGDSALYLCASREVGFVQETQYFGPGTRLLVL.

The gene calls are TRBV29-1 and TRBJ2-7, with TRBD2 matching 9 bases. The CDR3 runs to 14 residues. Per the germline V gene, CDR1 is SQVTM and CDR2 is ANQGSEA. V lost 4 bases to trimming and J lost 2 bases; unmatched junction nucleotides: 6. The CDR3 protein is CSVASASGTYEQYF. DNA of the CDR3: TGCAGCGTTGCGTCGGCTAGCGGGACCTACGAGCAGTACTTC.

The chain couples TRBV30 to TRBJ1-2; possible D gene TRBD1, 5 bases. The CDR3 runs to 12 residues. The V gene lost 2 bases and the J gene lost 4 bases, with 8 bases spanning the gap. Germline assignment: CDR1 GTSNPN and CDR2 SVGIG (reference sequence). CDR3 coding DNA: TGTGCCTGGAGTCACGGGGGCTATGGCTACACCTTC. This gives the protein CAWSHGGYGYTF.

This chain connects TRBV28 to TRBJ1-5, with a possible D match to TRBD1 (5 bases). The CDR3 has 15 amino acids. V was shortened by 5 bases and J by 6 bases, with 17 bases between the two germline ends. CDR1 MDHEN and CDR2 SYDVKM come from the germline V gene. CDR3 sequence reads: CASSLSGLGGQPQHF. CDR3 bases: TGTGCCAGCAGTCTTTCAGGGTTGGGGGGTCAGCCCCAGCATTTT. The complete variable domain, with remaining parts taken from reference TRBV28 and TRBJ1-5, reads DVKVTQSSRYLVKRTGEKVFLECVQDMDHENMFWYRQDPGLGLRLIYFSYDVKMKEKGDIPEGYSVSREKKERFSLILESASTNQTSMYLCASSLSGLGGQPQHFGDGTRLSIL.

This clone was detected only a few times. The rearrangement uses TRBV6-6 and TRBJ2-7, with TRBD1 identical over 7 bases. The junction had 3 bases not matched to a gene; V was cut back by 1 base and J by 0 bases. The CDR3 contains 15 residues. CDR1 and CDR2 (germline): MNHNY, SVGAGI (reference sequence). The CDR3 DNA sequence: TGTGCCAGCAGTTACTGGGACAGTGCCTCCTACGAGCAGTACTTC. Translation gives CASSYWDSASYEQYF.

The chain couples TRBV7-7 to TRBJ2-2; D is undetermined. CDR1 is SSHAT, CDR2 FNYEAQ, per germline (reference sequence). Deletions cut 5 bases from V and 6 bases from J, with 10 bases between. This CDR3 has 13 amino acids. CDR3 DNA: TGTGCCAGCAGCCCGAGAAATGCCGGGGAGCTGTTTTTT. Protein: CASSPRNAGELFF.

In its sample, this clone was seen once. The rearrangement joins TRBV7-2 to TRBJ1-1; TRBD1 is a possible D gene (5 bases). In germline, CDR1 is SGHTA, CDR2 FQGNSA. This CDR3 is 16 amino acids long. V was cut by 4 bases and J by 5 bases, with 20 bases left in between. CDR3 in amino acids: CASSSQGWGGSTEAFF. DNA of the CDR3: TGTGCCAGCAGCTCCCAAGGTTGGGGGGGGAGTACTGAAGCTTTCTTT. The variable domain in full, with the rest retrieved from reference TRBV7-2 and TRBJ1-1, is GAGVSQSPSNKVTEKGKDVELRCDPISGHTALYWYRQSLGQGLEFLIYFQGNSAPDKSGLPSDRFSAERTGGSVSTLTIQRTQQEDSAVYLCASSSQGWGGSTEAFFGQGTRLTVV.

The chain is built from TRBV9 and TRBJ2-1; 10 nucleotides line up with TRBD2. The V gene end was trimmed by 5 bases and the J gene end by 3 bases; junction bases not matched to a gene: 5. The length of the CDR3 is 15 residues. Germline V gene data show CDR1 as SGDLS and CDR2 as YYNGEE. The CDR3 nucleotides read TGTGCCAGCAGTAATAGCGGGGGGCTCTACAATGAGCAGTTCTTC. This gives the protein CASSNSGGLYNEQFF. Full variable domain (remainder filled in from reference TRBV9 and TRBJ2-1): DSGVTQTPKHLITATGQRVTLRCSPRSGDLSVYWYQQSLDQGLQFLIQYYNGEERAKGNILERFSAQQFPDLHSELNLSSLELGDSALYFCASSNSGGLYNEQFFGPGTRLTVL.

CDR3 amino acids: CASSLSGTAGEKLFF. In DNA, the CDR3 is TGCGCCAGCAGCCTATCCGGGACAGCGGGTGAAAAACTGTTTTTT. The chain employs TRBV5-1 and TRBJ1-4; 7 nucleotides match TRBD1. Germline loops: CDR1 SGHRS, CDR2 YFSETQ. The CDR3 extends over 15 amino acids. Trimming at V came to 4 bases and at J to 7 bases, leaving 10 bases not matched to a gene.

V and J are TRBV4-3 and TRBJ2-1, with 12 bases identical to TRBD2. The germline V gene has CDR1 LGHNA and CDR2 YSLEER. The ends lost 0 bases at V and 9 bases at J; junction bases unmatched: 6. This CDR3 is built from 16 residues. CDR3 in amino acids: CASSQDRLAGVTEQFF. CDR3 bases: TGCGCCAGCAGCCAAGATCGACTAGCGGGAGTTACTGAGCAGTTCTTC.

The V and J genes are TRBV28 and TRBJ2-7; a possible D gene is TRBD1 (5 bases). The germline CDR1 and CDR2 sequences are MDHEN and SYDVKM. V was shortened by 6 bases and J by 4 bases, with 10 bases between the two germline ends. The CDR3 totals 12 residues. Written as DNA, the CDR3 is TGTGCCAGCAGCGGACAACTATACGAGCAGTACTTC. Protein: CASSGQLYEQYF.

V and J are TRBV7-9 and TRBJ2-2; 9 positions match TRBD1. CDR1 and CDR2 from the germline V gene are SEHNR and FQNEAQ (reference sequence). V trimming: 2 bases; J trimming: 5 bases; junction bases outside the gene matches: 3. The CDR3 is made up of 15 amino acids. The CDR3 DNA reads TGTGCCAGCAGCTTACTAGGACAGGGGACCGGGGAGCTGTTTTTT. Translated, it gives CASSLLGQGTGELFF.

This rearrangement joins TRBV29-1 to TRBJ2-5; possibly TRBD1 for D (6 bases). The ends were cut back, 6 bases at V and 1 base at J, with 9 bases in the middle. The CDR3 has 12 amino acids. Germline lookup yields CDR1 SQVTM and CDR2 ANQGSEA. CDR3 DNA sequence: TGCAGCGTGCCGACAGGCCAAGAGACCCAGTACTTC. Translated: CSVPTGQETQYF. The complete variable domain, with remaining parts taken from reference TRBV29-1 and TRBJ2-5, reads SAVISQKPSRDICQRGTSLTIQCQVDSQVTMMFWYRQQPGQSLTLIATANQGSEATYESGFVIDKFPISRPNLTFSTLTVSNMSPEDSSIYLCSVPTGQETQYFGPGTRLLVL.

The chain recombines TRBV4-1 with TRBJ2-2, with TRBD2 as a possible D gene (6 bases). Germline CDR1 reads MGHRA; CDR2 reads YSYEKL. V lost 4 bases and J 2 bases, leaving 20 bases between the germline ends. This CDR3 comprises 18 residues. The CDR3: CASSRQPAGQSNTGELFF. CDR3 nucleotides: TGCGCCAGCAGCCGCCAGCCCGCGGGGCAATCTAACACCGGGGAGCTGTTTTTT.

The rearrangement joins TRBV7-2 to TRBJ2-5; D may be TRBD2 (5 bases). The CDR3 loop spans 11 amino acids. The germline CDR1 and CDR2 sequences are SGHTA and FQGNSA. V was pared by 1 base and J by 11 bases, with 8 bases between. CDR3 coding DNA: TGTGCCAGCAGCTTAGGGACTGGGCAGTACTTC. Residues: CASSLGTGQYF.

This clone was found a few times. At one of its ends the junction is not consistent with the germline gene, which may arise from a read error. CDR3 sequence: CASREDRGPLREQYF. Here the CDR3 DNA reads TGTGCCAGCAGGGAAGACAGGGGACCACTCAGAGAGCAGTACTTC. The chain couples TRBV6-1 to TRBJ2-7; 8 positions match TRBD1. Looked up from germline, CDR1 is MNHNS and CDR2 is SASEGT. The CDR3 is 15 amino acids.

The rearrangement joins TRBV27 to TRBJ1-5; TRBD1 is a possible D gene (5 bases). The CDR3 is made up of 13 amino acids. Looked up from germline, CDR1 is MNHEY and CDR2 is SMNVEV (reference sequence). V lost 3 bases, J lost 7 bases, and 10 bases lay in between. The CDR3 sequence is CASSFREGQPQHF. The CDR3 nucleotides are TGTGCCAGCAGTTTCAGGGAAGGGCAGCCCCAGCATTTT.

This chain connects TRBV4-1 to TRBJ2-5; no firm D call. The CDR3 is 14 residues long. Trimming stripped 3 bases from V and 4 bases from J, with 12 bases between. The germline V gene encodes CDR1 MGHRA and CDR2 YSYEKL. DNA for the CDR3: TGCGCCAGCAGCCACCCCGGAGCCCCAGAGACCCAGTACTTC. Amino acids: CASSHPGAPETQYF.